The 6 T cell receptor beta chains given below trace back to one sample, sequenced in a study of cytomegalovirus exposure and HLA in healthy donors. The PCR ran on 60 Vbeta and 13 Jbeta primers. Sequencing used immunoSEQ multiplex PCR; TCRdb keeps in-frame clones, though not all of them. Among approximately 95,000 clones listed, 80% to 85% were seen once. The sequenced sample consisted of PBMCs. The source of these receptors is a woman between 65 and 79 years old in good health and CMV-seropositive.

The chain is built from TRBV7-2 and TRBJ2-3, with 7 bases that match TRBD2. Germline loops: CDR1 SGHTA, CDR2 FQGNSA. The V segment lost 4 bases and the J segment 1 base; nucleotides outside the gene matches: 8. There are 16 residues in the CDR3. CDR3 nucleotide sequence: TGTGCCAGCAGCTCCCCTCGAACTAGCGGCACAGATACGCAGTATTTT. This translates into CASSSPRTSGTDTQYF. Complete variable domain (other parts from reference TRBV7-2 and TRBJ2-3): GAGVSQSPSNKVTEKGKDVELRCDPISGHTALYWYRQSLGQGLEFLIYFQGNSAPDKSGLPSDRFSAERTGGSVSTLTIQRTQQEDSAVYLCASSSPRTSGTDTQYFGPGTRLTVL.

The CDR3 reads CASSSGTTGANVLTF. The CDR3 nucleotides are TGTGCCAGCAGCAGCGGAACTACTGGGGCCAACGTCCTGACTTTC. The genes are TRBV5-4 and TRBJ2-6; D perhaps matches TRBD2 (5 bases). Looked up from germline, CDR1 is SGHNT and CDR2 is YYREEE (reference sequence). V lost 4 bases to trimming and J lost 2 bases, with 10 bases between them. The CDR3 extends over 15 amino acids. The entire variable domain, with the rest obtained from reference TRBV5-4 and TRBJ2-6, is as follows: ETGVTQSPTHLIKTRGQQVTLRCSSQSGHNTVSWYQQALGQGPQFIFQYYREEENGRGNFPPRFSGLQFPNYSSELNVNALELDDSALYLCASSSGTTGANVLTFGAGSRLTVL.

The J gene is TRBJ1-3, the V gene TRBV11-1, with D possibly matching TRBD1 (6 bases). V lost 7 bases and J lost 1, with 17 bases in between. The CDR3 is made up of 16 amino acids. Germline CDR1 SGHAT, CDR2 FQDESV (reference sequence). In DNA form, the CDR3 reads TGTGCCAGCACCTTGGGGGCCGACGGGTCTGGAAACACCATATATTTT. Amino acid sequence: CASTLGADGSGNTIYF. The full variable domain, with the rest looked up from reference TRBV11-1 and TRBJ1-3, is EAEVAQSPRYKITEKSQAVAFWCDPISGHATLYWYRQILGQGPELLVQFQDESVVDDSQLPKDRFSAERLKGVDSTLKIQPAELGDSAMYLCASTLGADGSGNTIYFGEGSWLTVV.

This sequence joins TRBV9 and TRBJ2-1, with 7 bases aligning to TRBD1. V lost 4 bases, J lost 4 bases, and 8 bases stayed unmatched. Germline V gives CDR1 SGDLS, CDR2 YYNGEE. The CDR3 totals 15 residues. The CDR3 here is CASSKTGETYNEQFF. CDR3 DNA sequence: TGTGCCAGCAGCAAAACAGGGGAGACGTACAATGAGCAGTTCTTC.

This rearrangement joins TRBV5-4 to TRBJ1-1, with 7 bases aligning to TRBD1. With 4 bases clipped from V and 2 bases from J, the junction kept 2 bases outside the gene matches. Germline lookup yields CDR1 SGHNT and CDR2 YYREEE (reference sequence). This CDR3 contains 13 residues. The CDR3 DNA reads as TGTGCCAGCAGCCGGGACAGCAACACTGAAGCTTTCTTT. As protein: CASSRDSNTEAFF.

The chain employs TRBV29-1 and TRBJ2-2, with 15 bases aligning to TRBD2. The CDR3 contains 18 residues. V shed 7 bases and J 5 bases; nucleotides not matched to a gene: 14. Germline CDR1 SQVTM, CDR2 ANQGSEA. In nucleotides, the CDR3 is TGCAGCGCGGCACCGGGACTAGCGGGAGGATCGGTTACCGGGGAGCTGTTTTTT. This encodes CSAAPGLAGGSVTGELFF.